Below are 32 T cell receptor beta chains sequenced from a single sample in a study of shared clonotypes between healthy human individuals. Profiled with immunoSEQ multiplex PCR; TCRdb holds only in-frame clones, not every one. The table lists some 2.1 million clones, around 93% of them singletons. Naive CD8 cells comprised CD45RO-negative, CCR7-positively selected cells, excluding terminally differentiated effector memory CD45RA+ cells. The sequenced material came from naive CD8+ T cells from PBMCs. Receptors were obtained from a man between 18 and 29 years old in good health. Some clones in this sample may be carry-over from other donors' samples.

The rearrangement uses TRBV7-9 and TRBJ2-1; D unresolved. The germline V gene encodes CDR1 SEHNR and CDR2 FQNEAQ (reference sequence). The germline V and J ends were trimmed by 2 bases and 6 bases, with 5 bases remaining between them. This CDR3 is built from 12 residues. CDR3 sequence reads: CASSLRPNEQFF. CDR3 coding DNA: TGTGCCAGCAGCTTAAGGCCCAATGAGCAGTTCTTC.

V gene TRBV7-9 combines with J gene TRBJ1-2, with 7 bases lining up with TRBD1. Unmatched junction bases numbered 2, after V lost 0 bases and J lost 7 bases. The CDR3 is 13 amino acids. CDR1 and CDR2 (germline): SEHNR, FQNEAQ (reference sequence). The CDR3 nucleotides are TGTGCCAGCAGCTTAGCAAACAGGGGTGGCTACACCTTC. This encodes CASSLANRGGYTF.

This rearrangement joins TRBV28 to TRBJ1-1; tentative D call: TRBD1 (5 bases). Germline CDR1 reads MDHEN; CDR2 reads SYDVKM. The CDR3 is 15 amino acids. Trimming took off 5 bases at V and 3 bases at J, with 16 bases between the two ends. CDR3 DNA sequence: TGTGCCAGCAGTCCGATTCGAGGGGAGGACACTGAAGCTTTCTTT. This encodes CASSPIRGEDTEAFF.

This clone was found once. The rearrangement joins TRBV6-5 to TRBJ2-1; 9 nucleotides match TRBD2. The ends lost 4 bases at V and 6 bases at J; junction bases unmatched: 10. The V gene's germline CDR1 is MNHEY and CDR2 SVGAGI. This CDR3 contains 16 residues. CDR3 sequence: CASSFMAGGVGNEQFF. The CDR3, as DNA: TGTGCCAGCAGTTTTATGGCGGGAGGGGTTGGCAATGAGCAGTTCTTC.

Turning to this clone: Other DNA variants within this sample encode the same CDR3. This chain uses TRBV5-1 with TRBJ2-1; 8 positions agree with TRBD2. The V gene end was trimmed by 2 bases and the J gene end by 3 bases; junction bases not matched to a gene: 4. Germline assignment: CDR1 SGHRS and CDR2 YFSETQ. The CDR3 is 15 residues long. CDR3 bases: TGCGCCAGCAGCTTCACTAGCGGAGACTACAATGAGCAGTTCTTC. Amino acid sequence: CASSFTSGDYNEQFF.

This clone was seen a handful of times. This chain connects TRBV7-2 to TRBJ2-7; 7 nucleotides align to TRBD1. V gave up 4 bases and J gave up 0 bases; unmatched junction bases: 0. The germline gives CDR1 SGHTA, CDR2 FQGNSA. This CDR3 spans 13 amino acids. The CDR3 sequence is CASSWDSSYEQYF. The CDR3 DNA reads TGTGCCAGCAGCTGGGACAGCTCCTACGAGCAGTACTTC.

This chain connects TRBV6-6 to TRBJ2-5, with 8 bases that match TRBD2. The CDR3 is 15 residues long. Germline assignment: CDR1 MNHNY and CDR2 SVGAGI (reference sequence). V dropped 1 base and J dropped 2; count of bases not matched to a gene: 3. The DNA for the CDR3 is TGTGCCAGCAGTTACTTGAGCGGGGGACAAGAGACCCAGTACTTC. It codes for CASSYLSGGQETQYF.

The chain combines TRBV7-9 with TRBJ2-3, with TRBD2 matching over 8 bases. Trimming took 6 bases from V and 3 from J; bases not matched to a gene: 5. The CDR3 has 14 residues. CDR1 and CDR2 (germline): SEHNR, FQNEAQ (reference sequence). For the CDR3, the DNA is TGTGCCAGCAGATCGGGACTAGTTACAGATACGCAGTATTTT. Its translation: CASRSGLVTDTQYF.

This clone was counted a single time. Within the sample, other DNA sequences also encode this same CDR3. V gene TRBV6-5 combines with J gene TRBJ2-7; D gene unclear. The germline CDR1 and CDR2 sequences are MNHEY and SVGAGI. The CDR3 length is 13 residues. V lost 2 bases, J lost 1 base, and 6 bases lay in between. This CDR3 reads CASSYGESYEQYF. CDR3 DNA: TGTGCCAGCAGTTACGGCGAATCCTACGAGCAGTACTTC.

The chain combines TRBV5-4 with TRBJ2-5; weak D call: TRBD1 (6 bases). The ends were cut back, 1 base at V and 5 bases at J, with 9 bases in the middle. The CDR3 covers 13 residues. Germline V gene lookup returns CDR1 SGHNT and CDR2 YYREEE (reference sequence). The CDR3 DNA is TGTGCCAGCAGCTTGAGGCAGGGGGAGACCCAGTACTTC. This sequence encodes CASSLRQGETQYF.

The J gene is TRBJ2-7, the V gene TRBV28; 7 nucleotides agree with TRBD1. The germline gives CDR1 MDHEN, CDR2 SYDVKM. The CDR3 contains 17 residues. Unmatched junction bases numbered 15, after V lost 5 bases and J lost 2 bases. The CDR3 bases are TGTGCCAGCAGTCCCCGACAGGGTCGGTTTGGGGCCTACGAGCAGTACTTC. It translates to CASSPRQGRFGAYEQYF.

This chain uses TRBV7-9 with TRBJ2-7; 9 bases align to TRBD1. Germline CDR1 reads SEHNR; CDR2 reads FQNEAQ (reference sequence). Germline trimming cut 6 bases from V and 0 bases from J; bases unmatched to any gene: 9. This CDR3 contains 16 residues. The CDR3: CASRTGGGKNSYEQYF. In DNA form, the CDR3 reads TGTGCCAGCAGAACAGGGGGCGGGAAGAACTCCTACGAGCAGTACTTC.

The V and J genes are TRBV7-3 and TRBJ2-2; maybe TRBD1 (5 bases). Germline V lookup: CDR1 SGHTA, CDR2 FQGTGA. The CDR3 is 16 residues long. Trimming removed 3 bases from V and 0 bases from J, with 11 bases in between. The CDR3 DNA follows: TGTGCCAGCAGCTTTATGGACAAACCGAACACCGGGGAGCTGTTTTTT. It translates to CASSFMDKPNTGELFF.

V usage is TRBV6-6 and J usage is TRBJ2-7; possible D gene TRBD1, 6 bases. The CDR3 consists of 14 residues. Germline V lookup: CDR1 MNHNY, CDR2 SVGAGI (reference sequence). Trimming left V 7 bases short and J 0 bases short, with 13 bases between. DNA of the CDR3: TGTGCCAGCACCCACACAGGGAGCTCCTACGAGCAGTACTTC. Translated: CASTHTGSSYEQYF.

The V and J genes are TRBV11-2 and TRBJ1-1, with 8 bases fitting TRBD1. The CDR3 is 14 amino acids. V shed 5 bases and J 4 bases; nucleotides not matched to a gene: 6. Germline values: CDR1 SGHAT, CDR2 FQNNGV. CDR3 region: CASSGNRGITEAFF. CDR3 sequence (DNA): TGTGCCAGCAGCGGAAACAGGGGGATCACTGAAGCTTTCTTT.

V and J are TRBV27 and TRBJ2-5, with D perhaps being TRBD1 or TRBD2 (5 bases each). The CDR3 loop spans 16 amino acids. V was clipped by 1 base and J by 1 base, with 13 bases between them. Germline assignment: CDR1 MNHEY and CDR2 SMNVEV (reference sequence). This CDR3 reads CASSLWGRSPQETQYF. Here the CDR3 DNA reads TGTGCCAGCAGTTTATGGGGACGAAGCCCCCAAGAGACCCAGTACTTC.

The gene calls are TRBV6-5 and TRBJ2-1; 10 bases fit TRBD2. The CDR3 runs 15 residues. CDR1 MNHEY and CDR2 SVGAGI come from the germline V gene. V trimming: 10 bases; J trimming: 3 bases; junction bases outside the gene matches: 9. The CDR3: CATNSGRLGYNEQFF. The CDR3 region has the DNA TGTGCCACGAATAGCGGGAGGCTTGGCTACAATGAGCAGTTCTTC.

The rearrangement uses TRBV4-3 and TRBJ2-1; D may match TRBD1 or TRBD2 (5 bases each). This CDR3 has 15 residues. Germline-derived CDR1 and CDR2 are LGHNA and YSLEER. The germline V and J ends were trimmed by 0 bases and 10 bases, with 16 bases remaining between them. In DNA, the CDR3 is TGCGCCAGCAGCCAAGATTATGTCGGGACCATGGAGCAGTTCTTC. Translation gives CASSQDYVGTMEQFF.

V and J are TRBV9 and TRBJ2-7; no clear D. V lost 2 bases and J lost 0, with 9 bases in between. The CDR3 sequence is 14 residues long. CDR1 is SGDLS, CDR2 YYNGEE, per germline. The CDR3 here is CASSVAAYSYEQYF. For the CDR3, the DNA is TGTGCCAGCAGCGTCGCGGCCTACTCCTACGAGCAGTACTTC.

The chain joins TRBV7-9 to TRBJ2-1, with D perhaps matching TRBD2 (8 bases). With 7 bases removed from V and 4 bases from J, the gap between germline ends came to 14 bases. Germline V gene lookup returns CDR1 SEHNR and CDR2 FQNEAQ (reference sequence). This CDR3 has 14 residues. CDR3 sequence reads: CASKGAGGYNEQFF. The CDR3 region has the DNA TGTGCCAGCAAGGGGGCGGGAGGTTACAATGAGCAGTTCTTC. Full variable domain (missing parts from reference TRBV7-9 and TRBJ2-1): DTGVSQNPRHKITKRGQNVTFRCDPISEHNRLYWYRQTLGQGPEFLTYFQNEAQLEKSRLLSDRFSAERPKGSFSTLEIQRTEQGDSAMYLCASKGAGGYNEQFFGPGTRLTVL.

The chain combines TRBV7-9 with TRBJ2-7, with D perhaps being TRBD1 or TRBD2 (5 bases each). The CDR3 loop spans 14 amino acids. V lost 5 bases, J lost 3 bases, and 14 bases lay in between. Germline V gene data show CDR1 as SEHNR and CDR2 as FQNEAQ (reference sequence). Here the CDR3 reads CASSPRGDFYEQYF. The CDR3 DNA reads as TGTGCCAGCAGCCCTAGAGGGGATTTCTACGAGCAGTACTTC. The complete variable domain, with remaining parts taken from reference TRBV7-9 and TRBJ2-7, reads DTGVSQNPRHKITKRGQNVTFRCDPISEHNRLYWYRQTLGQGPEFLTYFQNEAQLEKSRLLSDRFSAERPKGSFSTLEIQRTEQGDSAMYLCASSPRGDFYEQYFGPGTRLTVT.

The J gene is TRBJ1-5, the V gene TRBV7-2, with 7 bases lining up with TRBD1. Germline CDR1 is SGHTA and CDR2 is FQGNSA. V dropped 4 bases and J dropped 1; count of bases not matched to a gene: 7. The CDR3 runs to 16 residues. CDR3 in amino acids: CASSSWSGGSNQPQHF. The CDR3 coding sequence is TGTGCCAGCAGCTCCTGGTCAGGGGGGAGCAATCAGCCCCAGCATTTT.

A word on this clone: Other nucleotide sequences from this sample produce the same CDR3. The chain is built from TRBV28 and TRBJ2-7; D is perhaps TRBD1 (5 bases). This CDR3 has 12 residues. Germline V gene data show CDR1 as MDHEN and CDR2 as SYDVKM. V was shortened by 6 bases and J by 2 bases, with 8 bases between the two germline ends. In nucleotides, the CDR3 is TGTGCCAGCAGCCAAGGGGCCTACGAGCAGTACTTC. The encoded protein is CASSQGAYEQYF.

V usage is TRBV7-9 and J usage is TRBJ2-3; 10 bases map to TRBD2. Germline loops: CDR1 SEHNR, CDR2 FQNEAQ (reference sequence). V lost 7 bases, J lost 5 bases, and 12 bases stayed unmatched. The CDR3 is made up of 16 amino acids. The CDR3 here is CASTPKSSGRIDTQYF. The CDR3 DNA sequence: TGTGCCAGCACCCCGAAGAGTAGCGGGAGGATAGATACGCAGTATTTT. Looking up the rest from reference TRBV7-9 and TRBJ2-3 gives the full variable domain: DTGVSQNPRHKITKRGQNVTFRCDPISEHNRLYWYRQTLGQGPEFLTYFQNEAQLEKSRLLSDRFSAERPKGSFSTLEIQRTEQGDSAMYLCASTPKSSGRIDTQYFGPGTRLTVL.

V is TRBV4-1 and J is TRBJ2-3, with unresolved D. Germline loops: CDR1 MGHRA, CDR2 YSYEKL. The CDR3 has 17 residues. The V end lost 1 base, the J end lost 3 bases, and 17 bases lay between the germline ends. Here the CDR3 reads CASSQGRRHRHTDTQYF. DNA of the CDR3: TGCGCCAGCAGCCAAGGTAGGAGACATCGCCATACAGATACGCAGTATTTT.

The genes are TRBV28 and TRBJ1-1; D might be TRBD1 (5 bases). There are 12 residues in the CDR3. The V and J ends lost 3 bases and 10 bases respectively, with 12 bases between them. The germline V gene has CDR1 MDHEN and CDR2 SYDVKM. This CDR3 is CASSFGQGGAFF. CDR3 DNA: TGTGCCAGCAGTTTCGGGCAGGGAGGAGCTTTCTTT.

This chain connects TRBV15 to TRBJ1-2, with TRBD1 matching over 7 bases. With V trimmed by 5 bases and J by 0 bases, 9 bases remained unmatched. From germline, CDR1 is LNHNV and CDR2 YYDKDF (reference sequence). CDR3 length equals 16 residues. The DNA for the CDR3 is TGTGCCACCAGCTCCTATAACAGGGGTGCTAACTATGGCTACACCTTC. It encodes CATSSYNRGANYGYTF.

J is TRBJ2-2 and V is TRBV7-9, with D possibly matching TRBD1 (5 bases). V shed 5 bases and J shed 0 bases, with 10 bases lying between them. The germline V gene encodes CDR1 SEHNR and CDR2 FQNEAQ (reference sequence). The CDR3 extends over 15 amino acids. The CDR3 nucleotides read TGTGCCAGCAGCCCGAGACAGACGAACACCGGGGAGCTGTTTTTT. Translation: CASSPRQTNTGELFF.

The J gene is TRBJ2-1, the V gene TRBV9; D is ambiguous. Germline V gives CDR1 SGDLS, CDR2 YYNGEE. The CDR3 consists of 16 residues. Between the trimmed V and J ends, which lost 0 bases and 0 bases, there was a span of 10 bases. This CDR3 reads CASSVGVGLSYNEQFF. The CDR3 DNA is TGTGCCAGCAGCGTAGGCGTCGGCCTCTCCTACAATGAGCAGTTCTTC.

V is TRBV7-9 and J is TRBJ1-1; possible D gene TRBD1, 5 bases. The CDR3 length is 12 residues. Germline V gives CDR1 SEHNR, CDR2 FQNEAQ (reference sequence). V dropped 5 bases and J dropped 11 bases, with 15 bases sitting between them. This CDR3 is CASSPGGDGAFF. CDR3 nucleotides: TGTGCCAGCAGCCCCGGGGGGGACGGGGCTTTCTTT.

This clone has just one count. This chain joins TRBV28 and TRBJ2-4; D tentatively reads TRBD1 or TRBD2 (5 bases each). CDR3 length: 16 amino acids. Germline V CDR1 and CDR2: MDHEN, SYDVKM. Between the trimmed V and J ends, which lost 6 bases and 7 bases, there was a span of 22 bases. CDR3 residues: CASSMGSLEGWNIQYF. The CDR3 DNA reads TGTGCCAGCAGCATGGGATCCTTAGAGGGGTGGAACATTCAGTACTTC.

V and J are TRBV19 and TRBJ2-5; 7 nucleotides line up with TRBD1. Trimming took 2 bases from V and 2 from J; bases not matched to a gene: 5. CDR3 length: 15 residues. The germline gives CDR1 LNHDA, CDR2 SQIVND (reference sequence). The CDR3 spells CASSITRGLQETQYF. CDR3 in DNA: TGTGCCAGTAGTATAACGAGGGGGCTTCAAGAGACCCAGTACTTC.